The sequence of this T cell receptor beta chain was determined in a study of tumor-infiltrating lymphocytes in primary liver carcinoma. In regard to this clonotype: Its antigen is undetermined. A read error is possible here, since a much larger clone lies one base away.

The investigators made TCR beta cDNA from roughly 0.55 ug total RNA, using a constant-region primer. The TCR beta library was amplified through three nested multiplex PCR rounds in a modified ARM-PCR procedure. TRBV1-TRBV30 forward and Cbeta reverse primers drove the first two roughly 11-cycle rounds. TCRdb re-called the multiplex PCR reads with MiXCR, one entry per CDR3 protein. Of 300,000 to 350,000 distinct CDR3 sequences listed, approximately 65% are singletons. CDR1 and CDR2 from the germline V gene are MNHEY and SVGAGI. The CDR3 is 19 amino acids. Study-level results: Compared with blood, tumor repertoires held significantly more in their top 250 clones.

Unsorted whole blood served as the source of blood RNA, and germline DNA was extracted as well. The chain is built from TRBV6-5 and TRBJ2-4; tentatively, D is TRBD2 (6 bases). This sequence was found in a man aged 40-55 years with primary liver carcinoma and hepatitis B virus infection. Material for sequencing was peripheral blood. The DNA of the CDR3 is TGTGCCAGCAGTTACCCGGACAACGGGTCGGGGACCCGGGGGAACATTCAGCACTTC. Translated, it gives CASSYPDNGSGTRGNIQHF.